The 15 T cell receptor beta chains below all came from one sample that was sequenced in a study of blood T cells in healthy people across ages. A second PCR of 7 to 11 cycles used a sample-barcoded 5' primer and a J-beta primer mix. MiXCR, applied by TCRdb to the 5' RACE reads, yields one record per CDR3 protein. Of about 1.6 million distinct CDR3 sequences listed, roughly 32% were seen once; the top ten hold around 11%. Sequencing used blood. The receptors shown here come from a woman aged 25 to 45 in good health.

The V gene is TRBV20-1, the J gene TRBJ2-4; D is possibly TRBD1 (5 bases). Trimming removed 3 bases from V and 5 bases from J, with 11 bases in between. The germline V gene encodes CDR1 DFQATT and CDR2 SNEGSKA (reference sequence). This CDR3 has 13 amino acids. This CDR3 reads CSASPPRENIQYF. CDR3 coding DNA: TGCAGTGCTAGTCCCCCCAGGGAAAACATTCAGTACTTC.

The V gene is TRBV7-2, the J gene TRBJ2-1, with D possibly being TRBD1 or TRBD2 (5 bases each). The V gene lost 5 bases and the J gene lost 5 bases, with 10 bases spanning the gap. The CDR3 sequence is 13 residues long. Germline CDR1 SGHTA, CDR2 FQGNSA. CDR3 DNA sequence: TGTGCCAGCAGCATGGGACCTAACAATGAGCAGTTCTTC. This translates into CASSMGPNNEQFF. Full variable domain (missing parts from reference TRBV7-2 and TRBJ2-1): GAGVSQSPSNKVTEKGKDVELRCDPISGHTALYWYRQSLGQGLEFLIYFQGNSAPDKSGLPSDRFSAERTGGSVSTLTIQRTQQEDSAVYLCASSMGPNNEQFFGPGTRLTVL.

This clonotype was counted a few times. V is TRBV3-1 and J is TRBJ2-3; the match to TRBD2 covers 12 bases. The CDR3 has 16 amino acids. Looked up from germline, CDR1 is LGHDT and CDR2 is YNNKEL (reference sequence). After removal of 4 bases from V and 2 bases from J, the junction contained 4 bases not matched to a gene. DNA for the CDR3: TGTGCCAGCAGCCCCCGGACTAGCGGGACCACAGATACGCAGTATTTT. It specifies CASSPRTSGTTDTQYF.

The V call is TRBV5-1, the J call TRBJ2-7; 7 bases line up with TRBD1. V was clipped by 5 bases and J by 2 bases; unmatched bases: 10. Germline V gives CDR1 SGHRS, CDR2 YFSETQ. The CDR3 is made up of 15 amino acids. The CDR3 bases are TGCGCCAGCAGGGCCGCCGGGACAGAAACCTACGAGCAGTACTTC. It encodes CASRAAGTETYEQYF.

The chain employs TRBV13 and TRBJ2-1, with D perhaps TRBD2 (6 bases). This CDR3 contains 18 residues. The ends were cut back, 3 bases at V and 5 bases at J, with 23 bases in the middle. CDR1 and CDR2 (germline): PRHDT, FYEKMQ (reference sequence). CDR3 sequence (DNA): TGTGCCAGCAGCTTTGCTAGCGCAACTAGCCGGACAAACAATGAGCAGTTCTTC. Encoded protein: CASSFASATSRTNNEQFF.

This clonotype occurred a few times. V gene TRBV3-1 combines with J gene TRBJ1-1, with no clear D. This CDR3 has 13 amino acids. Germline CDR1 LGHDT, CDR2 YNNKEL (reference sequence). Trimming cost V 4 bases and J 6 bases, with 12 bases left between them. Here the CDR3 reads CASSPGIVAEAFF. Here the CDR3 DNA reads TGTGCCAGCAGCCCCGGGATAGTCGCTGAAGCTTTCTTT.

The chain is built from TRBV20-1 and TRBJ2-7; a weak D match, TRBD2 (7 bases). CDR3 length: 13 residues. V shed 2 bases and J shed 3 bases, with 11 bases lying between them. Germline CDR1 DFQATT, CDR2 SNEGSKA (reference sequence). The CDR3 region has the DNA TGCAGTGCTAGATACGGGGGGCACTACGAGCAGTACTTC. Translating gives CSARYGGHYEQYF.

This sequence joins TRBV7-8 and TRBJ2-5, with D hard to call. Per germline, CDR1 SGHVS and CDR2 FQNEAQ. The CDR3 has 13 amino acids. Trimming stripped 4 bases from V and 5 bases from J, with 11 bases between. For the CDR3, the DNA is TGTGCCAGCAGCTCTAACGTGGAGGAGACCCAGTACTTC. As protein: CASSSNVEETQYF.

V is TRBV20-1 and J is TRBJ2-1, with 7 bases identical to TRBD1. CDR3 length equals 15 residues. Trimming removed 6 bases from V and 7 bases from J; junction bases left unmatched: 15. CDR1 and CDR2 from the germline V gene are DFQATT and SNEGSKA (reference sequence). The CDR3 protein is CSASRGGSRGNEQFF. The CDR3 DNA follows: TGCAGTGCGAGTAGAGGGGGCTCGCGTGGGAATGAGCAGTTCTTC.

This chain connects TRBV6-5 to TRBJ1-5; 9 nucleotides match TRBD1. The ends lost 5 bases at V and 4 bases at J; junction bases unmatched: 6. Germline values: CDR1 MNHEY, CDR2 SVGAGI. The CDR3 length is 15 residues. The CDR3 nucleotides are TGTGCCAGCAGTCAAGGGACAGGGTGGAATCAGCCCCAGCATTTT. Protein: CASSQGTGWNQPQHF.

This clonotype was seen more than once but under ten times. The chain's CDR3 is CASSFSREGYEQYF. CDR3 nucleotide sequence: TGTGCCAGCAGTTTCTCGCGGGAGGGTTACGAGCAGTACTTC. The V gene is TRBV27, the J gene TRBJ2-7; 9 nucleotides align to TRBD2. The germline gives CDR1 MNHEY, CDR2 SMNVEV (reference sequence). The CDR3 contains 14 residues. J lost 4 bases, V lost 3 bases, and 4 bases had no gene match.

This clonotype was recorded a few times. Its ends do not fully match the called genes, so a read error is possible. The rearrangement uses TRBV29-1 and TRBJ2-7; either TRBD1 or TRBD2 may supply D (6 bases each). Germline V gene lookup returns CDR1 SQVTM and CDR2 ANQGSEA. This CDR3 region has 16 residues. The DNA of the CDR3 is TGCAGCGTGAGGGGGATTAGCGGACGACTCTCCTACGAGCCGTACTTC. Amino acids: CSVRGISGRLSYEPYF.

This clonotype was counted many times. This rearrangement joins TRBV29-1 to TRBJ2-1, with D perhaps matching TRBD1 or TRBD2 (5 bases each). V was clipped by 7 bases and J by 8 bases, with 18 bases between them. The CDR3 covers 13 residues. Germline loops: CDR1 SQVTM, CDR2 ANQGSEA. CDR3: CSGVASSRDEQFF. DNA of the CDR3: TGCAGCGGCGTGGCTAGCTCCAGGGATGAGCAGTTCTTC.

CDR3 in amino acids: CASSPPLVSSYEQYF. In DNA, the CDR3 is TGTGCCAGCAGCCCCCCCCTCGTCTCTTCTTACGAGCAGTACTTC. This chain links TRBV3-1 with TRBJ2-7; unclear D gene. Germline-derived CDR1 and CDR2 are LGHDT and YNNKEL (reference sequence). This CDR3 is built from 15 residues. Trimming pared 4 bases from V and 4 bases from J, leaving 17 bases between.

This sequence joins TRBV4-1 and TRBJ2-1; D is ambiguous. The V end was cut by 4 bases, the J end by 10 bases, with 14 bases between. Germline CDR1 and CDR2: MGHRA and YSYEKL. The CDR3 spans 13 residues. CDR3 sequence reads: CASSPTLRYEQFF. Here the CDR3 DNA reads TGCGCCAGCAGCCCGACTCTTCGGTACGAGCAGTTCTTC.